Below are 5 T cell receptor beta chains sequenced from a single sample in a study of neurological immune-mediated disorders. From the 5' RACE reads, TCRdb called clonotypes with MiXCR, one entry per CDR3 protein. The table shows about 53,000 distinct CDR3 sequences, with roughly 8.4% occurring only once. As for time point: longitudinal time-point 3. The sequencing input was PBMCs. These receptors were taken from a woman aged 40 to 49 in good health.

In this sample, this clonotype turned up many times. The chain is built from TRBV24-1 and TRBJ1-5; 12 bases map to TRBD1. The V gene end was trimmed by 5 bases and the J gene end by 2 bases; junction bases not matched to a gene: 3. CDR3 size: 16 residues. Per germline, CDR1 KGHDR and CDR2 SFDVKD. The CDR3 DNA reads as TGTGCCACCAGTGGCGGGACAGGGGGCGGCAATCAGCCCCAGCATTTT. Translated: CATSGGTGGGNQPQHF.

Comment on this clonotype: It may be a read error: a sequence one base away is much more abundant. The J gene is TRBJ1-4, the V gene TRBV7-2, with D uncertain. Germline lookup yields CDR1 SGHTA and CDR2 FQGNSA. This CDR3 is built from 16 residues. Deletions cut 2 bases from V and 0 bases from J, with 10 bases between. In DNA, the CDR3 is TGTGCCAGCAGCTTAATGCACGGTACAACTAATGAAAAACTGTTTTTT. It codes for CASSLMHGTTNEKLFF.

The sample holds many counts of this clonotype. This chain joins TRBV6-2 or TRBV6-3 and TRBJ2-3; D is possibly TRBD2 (6 bases). Looked up from germline, CDR1 is MNHEY and CDR2 is SVGEGT. The CDR3 runs to 14 residues. Trimming removed 5 bases from V and 0 bases from J, with 9 bases in between. The CDR3 coding sequence is TGTGCCAGCAGTCGTCTAGCGAGCACAGATACGCAGTATTTT. Its translation: CASSRLASTDTQYF.

This clonotype was recorded at least ten times. This chain joins TRBV3-1 and TRBJ2-1, with D perhaps given as TRBD1 or TRBD2 (5 bases each). Trimming removed 3 bases at V and 5 bases at J, with 14 bases between. This CDR3 has 15 amino acids. CDR1 is LGHDT and CDR2 is YNNKEL in the germline V gene (reference sequence). The CDR3 bases are TGTGCCAGCAGCCACGGTGCAGGGAGCAACAATGAGCAGTTCTTC. Protein product: CASSHGAGSNNEQFF.

This clonotype was seen at least ten times. The J gene is TRBJ2-2, the V gene TRBV20-1, with a weak D call TRBD1 (5 bases). This CDR3 has 14 amino acids. Trimming shortened V by 3 bases and J by 5 bases, and 13 bases separated the two germline ends. Per the germline V gene, CDR1 is DFQATT and CDR2 is SNEGSKA (reference sequence). This CDR3 is CSARAGLGTGELFF. CDR3 in DNA: TGCAGTGCTAGGGCAGGGCTAGGAACCGGGGAGCTGTTTTTT.